This TCR beta chain appears in the sequencing data of a study of shared clonotypes between healthy human individuals (TCRdb year 2020). In terms of the full investigation: Three men and a couple of women, aged 18 to 49 years, made up the cohort. The study deeply sequenced blood TCR repertoires of five healthy adults to estimate repertoire size and the extent of clonotype sharing between individuals. For each donor, CD4 naive and CD4 memory were each run on three plates, CD8 naive on two plates, and CD8 memory on one plate. To increase sequencing depth and limit assay-specific biases, TCR repertoire library preparation and sequencing were carried out by different laboratories using diverse techniques. Per donor, leukapheresis produced somewhere between about 0.94 and 8.9 billion PBMCs.

Using the deep immunoSEQ assay, TCR CDR3 regions were amplified from genomic DNA by multiplex PCR. Extracted genomic DNA from each cell subset was distributed evenly across all wells of several immunoSEQ 96-well plates, and each plate was treated as a replicate. For sorted subsets, about 0.2 ug genomic DNA, equal to some 28,000 T cell genomes, was loaded into each replicate PCR. Purified libraries were quantified with a Qubit 3.0 fluorometer, sized on a Bioanalyzer 2100, and re-quantified with the KAPA Library Quantification kit. Every immunoSEQ 96-well plate was sequenced on a dedicated single-read 150-cycle Illumina NextSeq 550 flow cell. Per the source publication's procedure: Because only junctional sequences without quality scores were contained in the immunoSEQ output, filtering matching that applied to full-length reads could not be performed. To assign V/J genes and CDR3, sequences were annotated using PyIR, a Python wrapper for IgBLAST v1.9, with IMGT germline references. Any read was removed if the V/J assignment was weak (E-value above 1e-6), the CDR3 was missing, or the read contained stop codons, out-of-frame junctions, or ambiguous translated residues. V3J clonotypes were defined by identical inferred V gene, J gene, and CDR3 amino acid sequence. Percentage overlap between repertoires was calculated by dividing the number of shared unique clonotypes by the size of the smaller repertoire. RTK rarefaction, the Chao1 estimator, and Recon v2.1 estimates of unobserved clonotypes were used to assess repertoire richness. For all TCRbeta clonotypes obtained by the gDNA method from four donors, generation probabilities were computed with OLGA. The immuneACCESS repertoire file appears here via TCRdb, limited to in-frame rearrangements. These files lack a portion of the clones; in checked studies, under half of the deficit traces to unresolved V genes, and the cause of the others is not known. The V and J calls and clone size were taken over from that table, and D and trimming were inferred from the DNA. For this sample the table gives more than 2 million clones, of which around 95% were detected only once. The ten most abundant clones make up 0.1% to 0.15% of the sample.

Comments on this clone: The antigen it recognizes is unknown. There are no base qualities to consult, and no much larger clone falls within one base.

Overall results and qualifications from the work: Sampling was restricted to blood, and TCR repertoires in tissue are likely to differ from TCR repertoires in blood. Pairwise subsampling led to the expectation that sequencing depth would affect the degree of clonotype sharing among donors. Even with the large sequencing depth, rarefaction of the sorted-subset datasets indicated that sequencing was incomplete. Sharing across a few donors was observed for around 5% of naive CD4, around 3.5% of naive CD8, 2% to 2.5% of memory CD4, and 0.4% of memory CD8 clonotypes. Because the study included only a small number of donors, the genetic and exposure-history diversity represented was limited. Higher generation probabilities were observed for clonotypes shared by all four sorted-subset donors than for non-shared clonotypes. Estimated clonotype richness was generally larger for naive than for memory subsets.

The V end loses 5 bases and the J end loses 0 bases, and a stretch of 6 bases separates them. The cysteine opens and the phenylalanine closes a CDR3 of 12 amino acids. The CDR3 DNA has 36 bases and is translated from base 1. Reading the germline V gene (reference sequence) gives CDR1 GTSNPN and CDR2 SVGIG. The donors were healthy, HIV-negative adults who had no recently reported acute infections or vaccinations. All donors were Caucasian adults living in Nashville, Tennessee, USA. CD4+ T cells were enriched by magnetic negative selection, after which naive cells were positively selected on CD45RA and the negative fraction was taken as the memory subset. Blood was obtained by leukapheresis, after which PBMCs were separated by Ficoll-Histopaque density gradient centrifugation and cryopreserved in liquid nitrogen vapor phase. Analytical flow cytometry was used to check the purity and quantity of each magnetically sorted T cell population. Each sorted fraction had its genomic DNA isolated and then quantified by UV absorbance on a Nanodrop 2000c.

Input material: naive CD4+ T cells sorted from blood. The cell subset or site label of this sample denotes: CD45RA+ positively selected. The clonotype originates from a man aged 18 to 35 in good health. Recombination joined TRBV30 with TRBJ2-3, with no confidently assigned D gene. Here is the DNA: TGTGCCTGGGGAGCCAGCACAGATACGCAGTATTTT. It codes for CAWGASTDTQYF.